The present TCR beta chain was sequenced within a study of CD8 T cells in ankylosing spondylitis. General study findings and limits: A motif of roughly 8 highly homologous TCR beta variants was seen as apparently characteristic of ankylosing spondylitis blood. Clones linked to disease were reported to show significant enrichment in matched ankylosing spondylitis synovial fluid. Within peripheral blood, clones linked to disease were CD8+ and relatively rare. Earlier authors reported some of these motif variants in reactive arthritis synovial fluid and blood.

This clonotype has only a few counts. The antigen remains unidentified. Quantitative 5'-RACE with molecular barcodes generated TCR beta libraries. TCRdb processed the 5' RACE reads anew with MiXCR; each CDR3 protein has one entry. The sample contains 130,000 or so distinct CDR3 sequences, about 15% of which appear only once. The germline V gene has CDR1 SNHLY and CDR2 FYNNEI. The length of the CDR3 is 16 residues. This clonotype was obtained from a male donor with ankylosing spondylitis. The sequencing input was blood, either unsorted or a sorted T cell fraction (not recorded which). V is TRBV2 and J is TRBJ2-1; 8 bases align to TRBD2. As DNA, the CDR3 is TGTGTCCAGCTTCTAGCGGGCACGAGCTCCTACAATGAGCAGTTCTTC. Translated: CVQLLAGTSSYNEQFF. Full variable domain (remainder filled in from reference TRBV2 and TRBJ2-1): EPEVTQTPSHQVTQMGQEVILRCVPISNHLYFYWYRQILGQKVEFLVSFYNNEISEKSEIFDDQFSVERPDGSNFTLKIRSTKLEDSAMYFCVQLLAGTSSYNEQFFGPGTRLTVL.